This TCR beta chain appears in the sequencing data of a study of cytomegalovirus exposure and HLA in healthy donors. Notes on the study in general: Rare sequences made up most TCRs, while some public TCRs were found in many donors.

Regarding this clone: The antigen is unknown. The same CDR3 is also encoded by other DNA sequences in this sample.

CDR1 LNHDA and CDR2 SQIVND come from the germline V gene (reference sequence). CDR3 length: 12 residues. V trimming: 6 bases; J trimming: 4 bases; junction bases outside the gene matches: 2. The study ran its PCR with 60 Vbeta and 13 Jbeta primers. The protocol was immunoSEQ multiplex PCR, while the TCRdb copy is restricted to in-frame clones and leaves out a portion. The sample yields around 200,000 clones, about 75% seen once. Material: PBMCs. V and J are TRBV19 and TRBJ2-5; TRBD2 matches at 7 bases. The source of this sequence is a male donor in good health and CMV-seronegative. The CDR3 reads CASRLAGETQYF. CDR3 nucleotide sequence: TGTGCCAGTAGATTAGCGGGAGAGACCCAGTACTTC.